The rows below give T cell receptor beta chains drawn from one sample of a study of cytomegalovirus exposure and HLA in healthy donors. Libraries were prepared by immunoSEQ multiplex PCR; TCRdb keeps only in-frame clonotypes and omits some of them. The sample records approximately 120,000 clones, around 80% being singletons. The sequenced sample consisted of PBMCs. The receptors were gathered from a woman in her forties or fifties in good health and CMV-seropositive. Both conserved end residues are part of each CDR3. D genes are given only for firm matches. Not all rows give a size; the values are once, few, many and, for expanded clones, a class.

D: NA
J: TRBJ1-4
V: TRBV6-1
size: NA
CDR3: CAASQRDEKLFF
DNA: TGTGCCGCTTCACAGAGGGATGAAAAACTGTTTTTT

D: NA
J: TRBJ1-2
V: TRBV6-4
size: few
CDR3: CASRMPGTSAGYTF
DNA: TGTGCCAGCAGGATGCCCGGGACATCCGCCGGCTACACCTTC

D: TRBD1
J: TRBJ2-2
V: TRBV7-9
size: NA
CDR3: CASSLLDRVNGELFF
DNA: TGTGCCAGCAGCCTACTGGACAGGGTAAACGGGGAGCTGTTTTTT

D: TRBD1
J: TRBJ1-5
V: TRBV2
size: few
CDR3: CASGKLTGLSNQPQHF
DNA: TGTGCCAGCGGGAAGTTGACAGGGTTGAGCAATCAGCCCCAGCATTTT

D: NA
J: TRBJ1-1
V: TRBV6-6
size: NA
CDR3: CASSYSRGNTEAFF
DNA: TGTGCCAGCAGTTACTCGAGAGGGAACACTGAAGCTTTCTTT

D: NA
J: TRBJ1-5
V: TRBV4-2
size: NA
CDR3: CASSLRLQGLNQPQHF
DNA: TGTGCCAGCAGCCTTCGACTACAGGGTCTCAATCAGCCCCAGCATTTT

D: NA
J: TRBJ1-6
V: TRBV11-2
size: NA
CDR3: CASSLGGANAYNSPLHF
DNA: TGTGCCAGCAGCCTTGGGGGGGCGAACGCCTATAATTCACCCCTCCACTTT

D: TRBD1
J: TRBJ1-2
V: TRBV5-6
size: NA
CDR3: CASSLAFTGVHGYTF
DNA: TGTGCCAGCAGCTTGGCCTTTACAGGGGTCCATGGCTACACCTTC

D: NA
J: TRBJ2-7
V: TRBV19
size: NA
CDR3: CATGLQPYEQYF
DNA: TGTGCCACCGGACTGCAGCCCTACGAGCAGTACTTC

D: NA
J: TRBJ1-5
V: TRBV7-2
size: NA
CDR3: CASSSPPQPQHF
DNA: TGTGCCAGCAGTTCTCCTCCTCAGCCCCAGCATTTT

D: TRBD2
J: TRBJ2-5
V: TRBV7-2
size: NA
CDR3: CASSLMWTSLSETQYF
DNA: TGTGCCAGCAGCTTAATGTGGACTAGCTTATCAGAGACCCAGTACTTC

D: TRBD2
J: TRBJ2-1
V: TRBV7-9
size: once
CDR3: CASSLALAGYNEQFF
DNA: TGTGCCAGCAGCTTAGCACTAGCGGGGTACAATGAGCAGTTCTTC

D: TRBD2
J: TRBJ2-3
V: TRBV12-5
size: NA
CDR3: CASGFGRGVTDTQYF
DNA: TGTGCTAGTGGTTTCGGGCGGGGGGTCACAGATACGCAGTATTTT

D: NA
J: TRBJ1-1
V: TRBV7-3
size: NA
CDR3: CASSLGGDTEAFF
DNA: TGTGCCAGCAGCTTAGGGGGGGACACTGAAGCTTTCTTT

D: TRBD2
J: TRBJ2-3
V: TRBV7-9
size: NA
CDR3: CASSRRGVAGTDTQYF
DNA: TGTGCCAGCAGCCGCCGGGGGGTAGCGGGCACAGATACGCAGTATTTT

D: NA
J: TRBJ2-7
V: TRBV5-1
size: few
CDR3: CASSLAGPDSSGEQYF
DNA: TGCGCCAGCAGCTTGGCCGGGCCGGACTCCTCAGGCGAGCAGTACTTC

D: TRBD1
J: TRBJ2-5
V: TRBV7-2
size: few
CDR3: CASSFNRGEGTQYF
DNA: TGTGCCAGCAGCTTCAACAGGGGGGAAGGGACCCAGTACTTC

D: TRBD1
J: TRBJ1-3
V: TRBV5-1
size: once
CDR3: CASSPQGEANTIYF
DNA: TGCGCCAGCAGCCCTCAGGGGGAGGCCAACACCATATATTTT

D: NA
J: TRBJ1-2
V: TRBV15
size: few
CDR3: CATSVGGSLGHNTF
DNA: TGTGCCACCAGCGTCGGGGGTTCATTGGGCCACAACACCTTC